This T cell receptor beta chain was found in a study of blood T cell repertoires in COVID-19. Per the original methods: Cell counts per sample came from amplifying reference gene primers. This table comes from immunoSEQ multiplex PCR, and its TCRdb copy is limited to in-frame clones, with some not included. V, J and clone size were drawn from that table, and D and trimming were deduced from the DNA. The sample gives 200,000 to 250,000 clones, around 88% of which show up once; around 1.5% is in the top ten. V lost 5 bases and J lost 6; bases outside the gene matches: 4. CDR1 and CDR2 from the germline V gene are MNHEY and SVGAGI. The CDR3 extends over 13 amino acids.

Sequences were obtained from peripheral blood. The receptor was isolated from a man younger than 30 with active or convalescent COVID-19. V and J are TRBV6-5 and TRBJ1-2; 9 nucleotides agree with TRBD1. The CDR3 loop is CASSLQGADGYTF. The CDR3 nucleotides are TGTGCCAGCAGTCTACAGGGGGCAGATGGCTACACCTTC.